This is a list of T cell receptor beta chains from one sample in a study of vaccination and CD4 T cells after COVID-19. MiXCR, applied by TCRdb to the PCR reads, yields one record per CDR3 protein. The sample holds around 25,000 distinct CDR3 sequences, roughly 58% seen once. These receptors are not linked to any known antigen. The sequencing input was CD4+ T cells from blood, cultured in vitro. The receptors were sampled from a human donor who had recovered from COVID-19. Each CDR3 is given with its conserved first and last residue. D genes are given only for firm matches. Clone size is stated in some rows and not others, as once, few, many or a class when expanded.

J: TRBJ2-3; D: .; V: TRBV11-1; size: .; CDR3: CASSSRVTSTDTQYF; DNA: TGTGCCAGCAGTAGTCGGGTCACTAGCACAGATACGCAGTATTTT
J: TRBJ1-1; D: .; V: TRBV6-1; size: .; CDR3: CASRNLRNTEAFF; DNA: TGTGCCAGCAGAAATCTCAGGAACACTGAAGCTTTCTTT
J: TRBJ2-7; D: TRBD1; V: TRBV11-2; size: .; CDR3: CASSNGQGSNYEQYF; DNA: TGTGCCAGCAGCAATGGACAGGGGTCCAACTACGAGCAGTACTTC
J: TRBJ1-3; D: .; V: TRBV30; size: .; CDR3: CAWSGRLGSGNTIYF; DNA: TGTGCCTGGAGTGGACGACTGGGCTCTGGAAACACCATATATTTT
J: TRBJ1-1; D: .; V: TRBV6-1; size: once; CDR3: CASSPSLRGASEAFF; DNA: TGTGCCAGCAGTCCTTCCCTCAGGGGCGCTTCTGAAGCTTTCTTT
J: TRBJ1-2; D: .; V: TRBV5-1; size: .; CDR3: CASSLHQGNYGYTF; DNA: TGCGCCAGCAGCTTGCACCAGGGGAACTATGGCTACACCTTC
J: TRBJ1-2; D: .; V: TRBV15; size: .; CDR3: CATSRDADRGGYTF; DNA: TGTGCCACCAGCAGAGATGCGGACAGAGGTGGCTACACCTTC
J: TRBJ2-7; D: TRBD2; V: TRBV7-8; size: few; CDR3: CASSSSGRGYEQYF; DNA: TGTGCCAGCAGCTCTAGCGGGAGGGGGTACGAGCAGTACTTC
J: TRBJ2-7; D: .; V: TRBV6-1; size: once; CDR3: CASSRPQGVYEQYF; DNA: TGTGCCAGCAGTAGGCCCCAGGGAGTATACGAGCAGTACTTC
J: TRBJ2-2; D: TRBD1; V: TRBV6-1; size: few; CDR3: CASSVTGDLGAGELFF; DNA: TGTGCCAGCAGTGTCACAGGGGATTTAGGGGCCGGGGAGCTGTTTTTT
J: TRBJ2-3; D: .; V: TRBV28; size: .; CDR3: CASGVVSTDTQYF; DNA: TGTGCCAGCGGCGTTGTGAGCACAGATACGCAGTATTTT
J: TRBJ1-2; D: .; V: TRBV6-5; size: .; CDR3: CASSYQGLDENYGYTF; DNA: TGTGCCAGCAGTTACCAAGGGCTGGACGAAAACTATGGCTACACCTTC
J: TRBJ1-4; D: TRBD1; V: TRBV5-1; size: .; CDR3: CASSLGQGNEKLFF; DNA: TGCGCCAGCAGCTTGGGACAGGGTAATGAAAAACTGTTTTTT
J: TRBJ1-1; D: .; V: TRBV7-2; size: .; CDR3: CASTNILNTEAFF; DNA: TGTGCCAGCACCAATATTTTGAACACTGAAGCTTTCTTT
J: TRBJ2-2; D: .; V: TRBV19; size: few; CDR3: CASSIPGTGELFF; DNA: TGTGCCAGTAGTATCCCCGGGACCGGGGAGCTGTTTTTT
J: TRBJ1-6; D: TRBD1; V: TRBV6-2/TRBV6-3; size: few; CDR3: CASRETGENSPLHF; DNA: TGTGCCAGCAGGGAGACAGGGGAGAATTCACCCCTCCACTTT
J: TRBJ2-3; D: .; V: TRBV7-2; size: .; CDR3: CASSPGTDTQYF; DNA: TGTGCCAGCAGCCCCGGCACAGATACGCAGTATTTT
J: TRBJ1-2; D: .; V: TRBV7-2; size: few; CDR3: CASSLDPGYGYTF; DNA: TGTGCCAGCAGCTTAGACCCCGGCTATGGCTACACCTTC
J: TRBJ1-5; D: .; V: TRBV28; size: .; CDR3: CASSYGYQPQHF; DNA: TGTGCCAGCAGTTATGGGTATCAGCCCCAGCATTTT
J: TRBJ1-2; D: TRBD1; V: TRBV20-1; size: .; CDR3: CSAASGQPNYGYTF; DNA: TGCAGTGCTGCTTCGGGACAGCCTAACTATGGCTACACCTTC
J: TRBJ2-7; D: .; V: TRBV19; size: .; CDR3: CASSISQGYEQYF; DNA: TGTGCCAGTAGTATTTCACAGGGCTACGAGCAGTACTTC
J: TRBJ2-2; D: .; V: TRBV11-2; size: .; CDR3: CASSLDFGELFF; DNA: TGTGCCAGCAGCTTAGATTTCGGGGAGCTGTTTTTT
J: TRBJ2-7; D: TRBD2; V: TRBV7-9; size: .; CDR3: CASSRGTSGSEQYF; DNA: TGTGCCAGCAGCCGCGGGACTAGCGGGAGCGAGCAGTACTTC
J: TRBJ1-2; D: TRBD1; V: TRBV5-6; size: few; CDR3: CASSRTGVGYGYTF; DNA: TGTGCCAGCAGTCGAACAGGGGTGGGCTATGGCTACACCTTC
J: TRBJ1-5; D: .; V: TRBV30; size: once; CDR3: CAWSGQLNQPQHF; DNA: TGTGCCTGGAGTGGTCAGTTGAATCAGCCCCAGCATTTT
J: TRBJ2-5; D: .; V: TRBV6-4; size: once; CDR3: CASSRPRTARGETQYF; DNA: TGTGCCAGCAGCCGACCCCGGACCGCCAGGGGAGAGACCCAGTACTTC
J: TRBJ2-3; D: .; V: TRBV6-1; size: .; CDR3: CASTKDTDTQYF; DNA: TGTGCCAGCACCAAGGACACAGATACGCAGTATTTT
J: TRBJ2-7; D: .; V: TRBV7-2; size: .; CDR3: CASSSVPRLEQYF; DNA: TGTGCCAGCAGTTCGGTTCCGCGTTTGGAGCAGTACTTC
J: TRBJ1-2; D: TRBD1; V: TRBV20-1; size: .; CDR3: CSARTGQRASYTF; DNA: TGCAGTGCCCGGACAGGCCAAAGGGCGAGCTACACCTTC
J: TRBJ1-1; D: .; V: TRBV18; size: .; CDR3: CASSPQKTTEAFF; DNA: TGTGCCAGCTCACCTCAGAAAACCACTGAAGCTTTCTTT